These 9 T cell receptor beta chains originate from one sample sequenced in a study of cytomegalovirus exposure and HLA in healthy donors. The PCR was carried out with 60 Vbeta primers and 13 Jbeta primers. Data came from immunoSEQ multiplex PCR; TCRdb stores just in-frame clones and leaves some out. The data hold fewer than 200,000 clones, with roughly 81% observed a single time. Sequencing used PBMCs. The source is a man aged 18 to 30 in good health and CMV-seropositive.

This clone appeared once. V and J are TRBV21-1 and TRBJ1-6; the table's D call of TRBD1 was not tested on the DNA. TRBV21-1 is assigned pseudogene status. The CDR3 has 17 amino acids. The CDR3 DNA reads TGTGCCAGCAGCAAAGTACGCAGGCGACAGGGAAATTCACCCCTCCACTTT. Protein product: CASSKVRRRQGNSPLHF.

The chain links TRBV29-1 to TRBJ2-7; 7 bases are a match to TRBD1. CDR1 and CDR2 from the germline V gene are SQVTM and ANQGSEA. The CDR3 loop spans 13 amino acids. The J segment lost 2 bases and the V segment lost 4 bases, leaving 5 bases of the junction unmatched. This CDR3 reads CSVGVGTAYEQYF. The CDR3, as DNA: TGCAGCGTTGGAGTAGGGACAGCCTACGAGCAGTACTTC.

V is TRBV2 and J is TRBJ1-5; D perhaps matches TRBD1 (5 bases). CDR3 length: 15 residues. From germline, CDR1 is SNHLY and CDR2 FYNNEI. The V and J ends lost 7 bases and 1 base respectively, with 14 bases between them. The chain's CDR3 is CASTAQGSSNQPQHF. In nucleotides, the CDR3 is TGTGCCAGCACCGCCCAGGGTTCGAGCAATCAGCCCCAGCATTTT.

J is TRBJ1-1 and V is TRBV11-2, with D perhaps TRBD1 (5 bases). The germline V gene encodes CDR1 SGHAT and CDR2 FQNNGV. The CDR3 totals 13 residues. V lost 4 bases and J 11 bases, leaving 17 bases between the germline ends. CDR3 sequence reads: CASSSQGRNRAFF. CDR3 in DNA: TGTGCCAGCAGCTCCCAGGGCAGGAACAGGGCTTTCTTT.

This clone was observed a single time. This chain connects TRBV11-1 to TRBJ2-3; a weak D match, TRBD1 (6 bases). This CDR3 has 15 amino acids. The germline V and J ends were trimmed by 3 bases and 4 bases, with 14 bases remaining between them. Looked up from germline, CDR1 is SGHAT and CDR2 is FQDESV (reference sequence). The CDR3 DNA follows: TGTGCCAGCAGCTTGGCCAGGGGAGATTCAGATACGCAGTATTTT. Its translation: CASSLARGDSDTQYF.

The chain joins TRBV5-6 to TRBJ1-2; 12 bases align to TRBD1. This CDR3 comprises 16 residues. With 4 bases clipped from V and 1 base from J, the junction kept 5 bases outside the gene matches. Germline-derived CDR1 and CDR2 are SGHDT and YYEEEE. In DNA form, the CDR3 reads TGTGCCAGCAGCCTAGGGACAGGGGGCTATAACTATGGCTACACCTTC. Translating gives CASSLGTGGYNYGYTF.

The gene calls are TRBV27 and TRBJ2-3; 10 bases map to TRBD2. Germline V CDR1 and CDR2: MNHEY, SMNVEV (reference sequence). The CDR3 is made up of 16 amino acids. V was clipped by 1 base and J by 5 bases; unmatched bases: 6. The CDR3 DNA follows: TGTGCCAGCAGTTTATTTACTAGCGGGGTCCAAGATACGCAGTATTTT. Encoded protein: CASSLFTSGVQDTQYF.

The rearrangement joins TRBV4-3 to TRBJ1-1; the match to TRBD1 covers 10 bases. V lost 2 bases and J lost 6; bases outside the gene matches: 9. Germline lookup yields CDR1 LGHNA and CDR2 YSLEER. The CDR3 extends over 16 amino acids. The CDR3 here is CASSQMDRGVDSEAFF. The CDR3 nucleotides read TGCGCCAGCAGCCAAATGGACAGGGGGGTCGATTCTGAAGCTTTCTTT.

V gene TRBV5-1 combines with J gene TRBJ2-3, with 14 bases that match TRBD2. V shed 4 bases, J shed 3 bases, and the junction held 7 bases outside the gene matches. The germline V gene has CDR1 SGHRS and CDR2 YFSETQ. This CDR3 is 17 amino acids long. In nucleotides, the CDR3 is TGCGCCAGCAGCCGGGGACTAGCGGGGGAGATGACAGATACGCAGTATTTT. This translates into CASSRGLAGEMTDTQYF.